This T cell receptor beta chain was recovered during a study of blood T cells in healthy people across ages. The study, taken as a whole, reports: Naive CD4+ cells and diversity were both higher in long-lived donors than in aged donors.

Comment on this clonotype: Its antigen is currently unknown.

This CDR3 region has 13 residues. Germline CDR1 reads GTSNPN; CDR2 reads SVGIG (reference sequence). V shed 2 bases and J shed 5 bases, with 12 bases lying between them. Next came a second PCR, run for about 7 to 12 cycles, which used a sample-barcoded 5' primer along with a J-beta primer mix. Each of the cDNA molecules was tagged by a template-switch adaptor with 12 random nucleotides. TCRdb ran MiXCR on the 5' RACE reads and lists one entry per CDR3 protein. Among about 640,000 distinct CDR3 sequences listed, approximately 40% were seen once. Source material: blood. The chain uses TRBV30 and TRBJ2-5; possible D gene TRBD1, 6 bases. This clonotype was obtained from a man aged 80 or over in good health. The CDR3 nucleotides are TGTGCCTGGAGTATCCAGGGGATCGAGACCCAGTACTTC. This translates into CAWSIQGIETQYF.